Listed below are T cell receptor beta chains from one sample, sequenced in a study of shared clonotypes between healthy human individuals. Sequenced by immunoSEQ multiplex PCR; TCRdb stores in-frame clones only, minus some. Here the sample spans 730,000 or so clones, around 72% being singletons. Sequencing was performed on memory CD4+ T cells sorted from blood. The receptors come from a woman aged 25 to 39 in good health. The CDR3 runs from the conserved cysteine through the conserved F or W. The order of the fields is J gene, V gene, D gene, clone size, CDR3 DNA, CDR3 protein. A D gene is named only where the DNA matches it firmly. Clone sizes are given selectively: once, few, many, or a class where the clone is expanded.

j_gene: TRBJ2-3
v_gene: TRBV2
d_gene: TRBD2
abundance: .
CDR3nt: TGTGCCAGCAGTGAAGTAGCGGGAGTAAGAGATACGCAGTATTTT
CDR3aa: CASSEVAGVRDTQYF

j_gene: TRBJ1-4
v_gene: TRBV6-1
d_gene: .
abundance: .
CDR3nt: TGTGCCAGCAGTGCTACAGCCGCGGCCACTAATGAAAAACTGTTTTTT
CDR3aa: CASSATAAATNEKLFF

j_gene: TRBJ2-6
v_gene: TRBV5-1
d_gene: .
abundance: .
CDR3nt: TGCGCCAGCGGAATTTCTGGGGCCAACGTCCTGACTTTC
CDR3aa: CASGISGANVLTF

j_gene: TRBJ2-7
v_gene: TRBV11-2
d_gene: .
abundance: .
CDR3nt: TGTGCCAGCAGCCCAACAACTTACGAGCAGTACTTC
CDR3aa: CASSPTTYEQYF

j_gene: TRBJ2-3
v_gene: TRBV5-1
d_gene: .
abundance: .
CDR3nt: TGCGCCAGCAGCTTCCCAAGCGGTGAGACGGATACGCAGTATTTT
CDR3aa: CASSFPSGETDTQYF

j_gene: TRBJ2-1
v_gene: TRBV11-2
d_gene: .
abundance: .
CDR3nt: TGTGCCAGCAGCTTAGCGGGACCCTACAATGAGCAGTTCTTC
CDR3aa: CASSLAGPYNEQFF

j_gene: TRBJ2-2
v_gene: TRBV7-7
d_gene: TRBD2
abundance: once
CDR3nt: TGTGCCAGCAGCTTAGAAAGCGGGGGCGGGGAGCTGTTTTTT
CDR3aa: CASSLESGGGELFF

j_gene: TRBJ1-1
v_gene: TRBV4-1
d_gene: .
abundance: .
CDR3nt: TGCGCCAGCAGCCAGAGGGACGGGTACACTGAAGCTTTCTTT
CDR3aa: CASSQRDGYTEAFF

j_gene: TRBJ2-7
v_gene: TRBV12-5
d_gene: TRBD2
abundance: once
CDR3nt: TGTGCTAGTGCCCGGGGACTAGCGGGAGTCAACGAGCAGTACTTC
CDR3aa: CASARGLAGVNEQYF

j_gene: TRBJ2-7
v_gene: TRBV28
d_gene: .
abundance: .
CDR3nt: TGTGCCAGCAGTTTGCCCGACGCAGGGAGGACCTACGAGCAGTACTTC
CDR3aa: CASSLPDAGRTYEQYF

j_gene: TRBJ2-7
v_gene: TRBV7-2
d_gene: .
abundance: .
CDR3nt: TGTGCCAGCAGGCTACCTATCAAGGGGCAGGTCTCCTACGAGCAGTACTTC
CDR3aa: CASRLPIKGQVSYEQYF

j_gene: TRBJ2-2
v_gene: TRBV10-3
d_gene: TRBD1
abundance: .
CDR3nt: TGTGCCGCTCACGAGGGGGCCGCGAACACCGGGGAGCTGTTTTTT
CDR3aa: CAAHEGAANTGELFF

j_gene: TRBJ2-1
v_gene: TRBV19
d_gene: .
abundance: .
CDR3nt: TGTGCCAGTAGTATAGAGGGGGGAGTCCTCTGGTACAATGAGCAGTTCTTC
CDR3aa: CASSIEGGVLWYNEQFF

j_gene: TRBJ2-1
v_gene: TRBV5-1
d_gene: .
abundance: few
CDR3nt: TGCGCCAGCAGCACGACAGATAAATACAATGAGCAGTTCTTC
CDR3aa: CASSTTDKYNEQFF

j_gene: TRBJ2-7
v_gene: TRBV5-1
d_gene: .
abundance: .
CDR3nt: TGCGCCAGCACCGAACAGGGTATCAACGAGCAGTACTTC
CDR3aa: CASTEQGINEQYF

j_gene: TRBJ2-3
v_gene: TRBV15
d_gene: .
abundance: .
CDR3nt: TGTGCCACCAGCAGAGAACGCCCGGGAGCCCCCACAGATACGCAGTATTTT
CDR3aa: CATSRERPGAPTDTQYF

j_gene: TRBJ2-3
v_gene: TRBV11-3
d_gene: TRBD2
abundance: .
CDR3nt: TGTGCCAGCAGCTTAGGTCTAGCGGGAGCGGATACGCAGTATTTT
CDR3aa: CASSLGLAGADTQYF

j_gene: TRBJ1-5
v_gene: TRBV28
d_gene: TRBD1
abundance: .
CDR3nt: TGTGCCAGCAGTGCACCGGGACAGGGGGCTCGCCAGCCCCAGCATTTT
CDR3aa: CASSAPGQGARQPQHF

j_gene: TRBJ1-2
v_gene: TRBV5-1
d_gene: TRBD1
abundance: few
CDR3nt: TGCGCCAGCAGCGACGGGACAGGGGGTAATGGCTACACCTTC
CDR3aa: CASSDGTGGNGYTF

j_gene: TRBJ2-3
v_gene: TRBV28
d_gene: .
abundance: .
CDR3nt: TGTGCCAGCAGTTTTACTATTATTGATACGCAGTATTTT
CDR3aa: CASSFTIIDTQYF

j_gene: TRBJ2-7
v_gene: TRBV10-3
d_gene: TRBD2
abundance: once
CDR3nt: TGTGCCATCAGTGAGTCGCGGGAGCTAAGCAACGAGCAGTACTTC
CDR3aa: CAISESRELSNEQYF

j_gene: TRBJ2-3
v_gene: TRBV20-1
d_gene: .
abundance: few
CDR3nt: TGCAGCTCTGGTACGCAGTATTTT
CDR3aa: CSSGTQYF

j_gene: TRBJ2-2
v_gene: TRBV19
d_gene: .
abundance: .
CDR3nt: TGTGCCAGCAGGGACAACTTCGGCACCGGGGAGCTGTTTTTT
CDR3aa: CASRDNFGTGELFF

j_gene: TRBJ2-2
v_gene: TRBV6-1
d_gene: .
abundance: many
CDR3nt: TGTGCCAGCAGTGAAGCAGCCGGAAGCCATCACACCGGGGAGCTGTTTTTT
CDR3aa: CASSEAAGSHHTGELFF

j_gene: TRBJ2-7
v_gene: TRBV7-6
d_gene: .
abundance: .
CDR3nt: TGTGCCAGCAGCACCCCCATAGGGGCCCCCTCCTACGAGCAGTACTTC
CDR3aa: CASSTPIGAPSYEQYF

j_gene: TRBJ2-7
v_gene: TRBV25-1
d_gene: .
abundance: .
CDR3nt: TGTGCCAGCGGTGGCGCCGATACCTACGAGCAGTACTTC
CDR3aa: CASGGADTYEQYF

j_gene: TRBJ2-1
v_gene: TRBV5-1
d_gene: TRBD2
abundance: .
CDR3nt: TGCGCCAGCAGCCCCGCTAGCGGGAGCTACAATGAGCAGTTCTTC
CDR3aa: CASSPASGSYNEQFF

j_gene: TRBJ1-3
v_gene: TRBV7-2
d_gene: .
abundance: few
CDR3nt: TGTGCCAGCAGCAGGCCGGGCTCTGGAAACACCATATATTTT
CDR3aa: CASSRPGSGNTIYF

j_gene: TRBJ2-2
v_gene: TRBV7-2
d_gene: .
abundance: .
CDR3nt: TGTGCCAGCAGCCCGCAGCAAACCGGGGAGCTGTTTTTT
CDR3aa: CASSPQQTGELFF

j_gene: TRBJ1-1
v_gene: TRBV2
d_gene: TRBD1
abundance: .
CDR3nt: TGTGCCAGCAGTGAAGCGCCAGGGGGAGTTGAAGCTTTCTTT
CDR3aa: CASSEAPGGVEAFF

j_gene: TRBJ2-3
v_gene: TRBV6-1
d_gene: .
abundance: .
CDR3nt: TGTGCCAGCAGTGGCACAGGAGATACGCAGTATTTT
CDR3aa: CASSGTGDTQYF